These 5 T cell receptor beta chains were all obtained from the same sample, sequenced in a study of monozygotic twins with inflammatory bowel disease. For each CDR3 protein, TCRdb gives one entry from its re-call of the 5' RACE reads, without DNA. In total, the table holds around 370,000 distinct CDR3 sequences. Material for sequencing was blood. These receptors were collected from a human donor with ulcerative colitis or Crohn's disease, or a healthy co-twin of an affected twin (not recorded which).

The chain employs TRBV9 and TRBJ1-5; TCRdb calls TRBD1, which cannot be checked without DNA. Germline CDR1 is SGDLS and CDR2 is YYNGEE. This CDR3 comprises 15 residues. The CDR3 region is CASSAEGGHMQPQHF.

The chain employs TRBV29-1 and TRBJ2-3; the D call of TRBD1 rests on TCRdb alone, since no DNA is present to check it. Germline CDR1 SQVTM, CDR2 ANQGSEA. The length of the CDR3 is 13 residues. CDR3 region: CSVDGRGEDTQYF.

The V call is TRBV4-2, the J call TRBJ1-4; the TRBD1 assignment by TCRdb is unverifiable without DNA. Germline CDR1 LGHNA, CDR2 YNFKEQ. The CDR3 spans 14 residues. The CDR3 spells CASARGQVREKLFF.

The CDR3 loop reads CASSYSILETSGVSNIQYF. J is TRBJ2-4 and V is TRBV6-2 or TRBV6-3; the TRBD2 assignment by TCRdb is unverifiable without DNA. The length of the CDR3 is 19 residues. CDR1 and CDR2 from the germline V gene are MNHEY and SVGEGT.

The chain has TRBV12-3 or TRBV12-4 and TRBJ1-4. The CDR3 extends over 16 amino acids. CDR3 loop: CASSPQMTATNEKLFF.